This is a list of T cell receptor beta chains from one sample in a study of cytomegalovirus exposure and HLA in healthy donors. The protocol was immunoSEQ multiplex PCR, while the TCRdb copy is restricted to in-frame clones and leaves out a portion. The table includes some 130,000 clones, more than 75% detected once. Specimen: PBMCs. The receptors were gathered from a woman in her fifties or sixties in good health and CMV-seropositive. CDR3s include the opening cysteine and the closing phenylalanine or tryptophan. The D gene is left open where the match is weak. Only part of the rows carry a size: once, few, many, or a class if the clone is expanded.

>TRBD2|TRBV7-8|TRBJ2-3|NA
CASSLAWLAEQYF
TGTGCCAGCAGCTTAGCGTGGCTAGCGGAGCAGTATTTT
>NA|TRBV14|TRBJ2-7|NA
CASGTQGYEQYF
TGTGCCAGCGGAACCCAGGGGTACGAGCAGTACTTC
>TRBD1|TRBV7-9|TRBJ2-7|NA
CSSSPWAGQGVEQYF
TGTTCCAGCAGCCCCTGGGCCGGACAGGGCGTGGAGCAGTACTTC
>NA|TRBV25-1|TRBJ2-2|few
CACTGIHTGELFF
TGTGCCTGTACAGGGATTCACACCGGGGAGCTGTTTTTT
>NA|TRBV30|TRBJ1-6|NA
CAWSVSRGGSPLHF
TGTGCCTGGAGTGTAAGCAGGGGTGGTTCACCCCTCCACTTT
>TRBD1|TRBV28|TRBJ1-2|NA
CASRLQGVSGYTF
TGTGCCAGCAGATTACAGGGGGTGTCTGGCTACACCTTC
>TRBD1|TRBV19|TRBJ1-1|NA
CASSIGAGTGNTEAFF
TGTGCCAGTAGTATAGGAGCGGGGACAGGGAACACTGAAGCTTTCTTT
>TRBD1|TRBV6-5|TRBJ2-7|NA
CASSFGQGGIYEQYF
TGTGCCAGCAGTTTTGGACAGGGGGGGATCTACGAGCAGTACTTC
>TRBD1|TRBV7-9|TRBJ1-1|NA
CASSLLGQGSTEAFF
TGTGCCAGCAGCTTATTGGGACAGGGGTCCACTGAAGCTTTCTTT
>NA|TRBV27|TRBJ1-2|NA
CASIPGGGYGYTF
TGTGCCAGCATCCCTGGGGGGGGCTATGGCTACACCTTC
>NA|TRBV9|TRBJ1-1|NA
CASSPSYFFEAFF
TGTGCCAGCAGCCCCTCCTATTTCTTTGAAGCTTTCTTT
>NA|TRBV2|TRBJ1-1|NA
CASRDSSQGTEAFF
TGTGCCAGCAGGGACAGCTCCCAAGGCACTGAAGCTTTCTTT
>NA|TRBV6-1|TRBJ2-3|NA
CASQLTGLRDTQYF
TGTGCCAGCCAGCTGACAGGCCTGAGGGATACGCAGTATTTT
>NA|TRBV28|TRBJ1-2|NA
CASSHHDGGQLNYGYTF
TGTGCCAGCAGCCATCACGACGGGGGGCAACTTAACTATGGCTACACCTTC
>TRBD2|TRBV9|TRBJ2-3|NA
CASSVGTSGVTDTQYF
TGTGCCAGCAGCGTCGGGACTAGCGGAGTCACAGATACGCAGTATTTT
>TRBD1|TRBV15|TRBJ1-5|NA
CATSRDTGVGQPQHF
TGTGCCACCAGCAGGGATACAGGGGTTGGACAGCCCCAGCATTTT
>NA|TRBV7-9|TRBJ1-5|NA
CASSLGRHNSNQPQHF
TGTGCCAGCAGCTTAGGCAGGCATAATAGCAATCAGCCCCAGCATTTT
>TRBD1|TRBV4-1|TRBJ1-1|NA
CASSQDRGWDRGNLEAFF
TGCGCCAGCAGCCAAGATAGAGGGTGGGACAGGGGTAATCTTGAAGCTTTCTTT
>NA|TRBV2|TRBJ2-1|NA
CATSYPSDPQFF
TGTGCCACTTCCTACCCTAGCGACCCCCAGTTCTTC
>NA|TRBV12-5|TRBJ1-2|NA
CASGRSQALDGYTF
TGTGCTAGTGGTCGCTCCCAGGCGTTGGATGGCTACACCTTC
>NA|TRBV30|TRBJ1-4|NA
CAWSTYGTPHEKLFF
TGTGCCTGGAGTACTTACGGGACACCCCATGAAAAACTGTTTTTT
>TRBD2|TRBV27|TRBJ2-7|NA
CATKRAGVKGVKQYF
TGTGCCACCAAACGAGCGGGAGTCAAAGGGGTTAAGCAGTACTTC
>TRBD1|TRBV6-5|TRBJ2-1|once
CASSYGTVVSEQFF
TGTGCCAGCAGTTACGGGACAGTTGTATCGGAGCAGTTCTTC
>NA|TRBV2|TRBJ2-1|once
CASSSVTEQFF
TGTGCCAGCAGTTCAGTAACTGAGCAGTTCTTC
>NA|TRBV7-9|TRBJ2-7|NA
CASSPMGLFQYF
TGTGCCAGCAGCCCCATGGGCCTGTTTCAGTACTTC
>TRBD2|TRBV2|TRBJ2-3|NA
CASSGLAGTADTQYF
TGTGCCAGCAGTGGACTAGCGGGTACGGCAGATACGCAGTATTTT
>NA|TRBV9|TRBJ1-1|few
CASSGRVPNTEAFF
TGTGCCAGCAGCGGCAGGGTGCCGAACACTGAAGCTTTCTTT
>NA|TRBV6-5|TRBJ1-2|NA
CASSYLASWGYTF
TGTGCCAGCAGTTACCTGGCCAGTTGGGGCTACACCTTC
>NA|TRBV4-3|TRBJ2-7|NA
CASSQGDNSYEQYF
TGCGCCAGCAGCCAAGGGGACAACTCCTACGAGCAGTACTTC
>TRBD1|TRBV6-5|TRBJ2-7|few
CASSYKQGIHEQYF
TGTGCCAGCAGTTATAAACAGGGGATCCACGAGCAGTACTTC
>NA|TRBV27|TRBJ2-7|NA
CASSLNLGVAAYEQYF
TGTGCCAGCAGTTTAAACCTGGGGGTAGCGGCCTACGAGCAGTACTTC
>TRBD1|TRBV5-1|TRBJ2-2|few
CASSMTGELTGELFF
TGCGCCAGCAGCATGACAGGGGAGCTCACCGGGGAGCTGTTTTTT
>TRBD1|TRBV28|TRBJ1-2|NA
CASSLGTDYGYTF
TGTGCCAGCAGTTTAGGGACAGACTATGGCTACACCTTC
>TRBD2|TRBV29-1|TRBJ2-3|NA
CSVRTSGGAFDTQYF
TGCAGCGTCCGGACGTCGGGGGGGGCCTTCGATACGCAGTATTTT
>NA|TRBV5-1|TRBJ1-4|NA
CASSLLREGEKLFF
TGCGCCAGCAGCTTGCTTAGGGAGGGAGAAAAACTGTTTTTT
>NA|TRBV9|TRBJ2-2|NA
CASSPTGSPGTGELFF
TGTGCCAGCAGCCCCACAGGGTCACCCGGCACCGGGGAGCTGTTTTTT
>TRBD1|TRBV29-1|TRBJ1-1|NA
CSARKRQGGTLLPPEAFF
TGCAGCGCCCGCAAGCGACAGGGAGGAACACTTCTACCCCCTGAAGCTTTCTTT
>NA|TRBV5-1|TRBJ2-7|NA
CASSLTDSGSEQYF
TGCGCCAGCAGCTTGACGGACAGCGGTTCCGAGCAGTACTTC
>TRBD1|TRBV19|TRBJ1-2|few
CASSLLSGGIKGYTF
TGTGCCAGTAGCCTCCTCTCAGGGGGAATAAAAGGCTACACCTTC
>NA|TRBV14|TRBJ2-6|NA
CASSQDFFLGQIYSGANVLTF
TGTGCCAGCAGCCAAGACTTCTTCCTCGGACAAATTTACTCTGGGGCCAACGTCCTGACTTTC
>TRBD1|TRBV19|TRBJ1-2|NA
CASSIGQGGYGYTF
TGTGCCAGTAGTATTGGCCAGGGGGGCTATGGCTACACCTTC
>TRBD1|TRBV5-4|TRBJ2-5|NA
CASSLGGSRGQETQYF
TGTGCCAGCAGCTTAGGGGGTAGCAGGGGGCAAGAGACCCAGTACTTC